Presented here are 29 T cell receptor beta chains from one specimen sequenced in a study of shared clonotypes between healthy human individuals. Generated by immunoSEQ multiplex PCR, the TCRdb table keeps only in-frame clones and is missing some. The sample carries 2 million to 2.5 million clones, roughly 95% recorded once. CD8 cells regarded as naive lacked CD45RO, were positively chosen for CCR7, and omitted terminally differentiated effector memory CD45RA+ cells. Sequences were obtained from naive CD8+ T cells sorted from blood. Receptors were obtained from a young man in good health.

J is TRBJ1-4 and V is TRBV10-2; D perhaps matches TRBD1 (6 bases). CDR3 length equals 17 residues. Germline V lookup: CDR1 WSHSY, CDR2 SAAADI. Trimming left V 2 bases short and J 6 bases short, with 19 bases between. The DNA of the CDR3 is TGCGCCAGCAGTGAGGCAGGTGCAGGGGAATCCTATGAAAAACTGTTTTTT. The encoded protein is CASSEAGAGESYEKLFF.

V gene TRBV19 combines with J gene TRBJ2-7; TRBD2 is a possible D gene (5 bases). CDR1 LNHDA and CDR2 SQIVND come from the germline V gene (reference sequence). The length of the CDR3 is 15 residues. Trimming took 3 bases from V and 5 from J, leaving 17 bases between them. CDR3 residues: CASSIAPEGQNEQYF. The CDR3 DNA follows: TGTGCCAGTAGTATTGCCCCAGAGGGTCAGAACGAGCAGTACTTC.

This chain links TRBV25-1 with TRBJ1-1, with 9 positions matching TRBD1. The CDR3 totals 16 residues. V lost 3 bases to trimming and J lost 0 bases; unmatched junction nucleotides: 5. From germline, CDR1 is MGHDK and CDR2 SYGVNS. DNA of the CDR3: TGTGCCAGCAGTGACCCTGACAGGGGGATGAACACTGAAGCTTTCTTT. Protein product: CASSDPDRGMNTEAFF.

The gene calls are TRBV11-3 and TRBJ2-2, with TRBD2 as a possible D gene (5 bases). Germline V lookup: CDR1 SGHNT, CDR2 YENEEA. The CDR3 extends over 14 amino acids. V lost 0 bases and J lost 7, with 9 bases in between. The CDR3 nucleotides are TGTGCCAGCAGCTTAGATCGGGGTAACGGGGAGCTGTTTTTT. Its protein is CASSLDRGNGELFF.

Note on this clone: Mismatch with germline at one junction end may stem from a read error. The rearrangement links TRBV7-8 to TRBJ1-3, with D hard to call. The germline gives CDR1 SGHVS, CDR2 FQNEAQ. The CDR3 length is 11 residues. The CDR3 sequence: CASSLGGPEVF. The CDR3 bases are TGTGCCAGCAGCTTAGGAGGCCCGGAGGTATTT.

This clone was detected only once. The rearrangement joins TRBV18 to TRBJ2-3; 13 bases are shared with TRBD2. The length of the CDR3 is 16 residues. Germline values: CDR1 KGHSH, CDR2 LQKENI. Trimming at V came to 5 bases and at J to 3 bases, leaving 5 bases not matched to a gene. This chain's CDR3 is CASSSGLAGITDTQYF. Here the CDR3 DNA reads TGTGCCAGCTCATCGGGACTAGCGGGGATTACAGATACGCAGTATTTT.

The J gene is TRBJ1-5, the V gene TRBV21-1; TRBD1 is the table's D call, not checked against the DNA. TRBV21-1 is deemed a pseudogene. The CDR3 runs 19 residues. The DNA of the CDR3 is TGTGCCAGCAGCACTTGTCCCAGGGGCGCACCTTATAGCAATCAGCCCCAGCATTTT. Protein product: CASSTCPRGAPYSNQPQHF.

This clone turned up a few times. J is TRBJ2-1 and V is TRBV14; D is perhaps TRBD1 (5 bases). V shed 4 bases and J shed 3 bases, with 13 bases lying between them. Germline V gives CDR1 SGHDN, CDR2 FVKESK. CDR3 length equals 15 residues. CDR3 in DNA: TGTGCCAGCAGCCTTAGTGGACACAGCTACAATGAGCAGTTCTTC. Translated: CASSLSGHSYNEQFF.

The chain links TRBV27 to TRBJ2-7, with 7 bases aligning to TRBD1. Per germline, CDR1 MNHEY and CDR2 SMNVEV (reference sequence). This CDR3 has 14 amino acids. Trimming removed 3 bases from V and 2 bases from J; junction bases left unmatched: 4. As DNA, the CDR3 is TGTGCCAGCAGTTTGTCTACAGGGGCCTACGAGCAGTACTTC. This sequence encodes CASSLSTGAYEQYF.

This chain uses TRBV13 with TRBJ2-2, with D perhaps matching TRBD2 (6 bases). Trimming left V 5 bases short and J 0 bases short, with 16 bases between. Germline V gene lookup returns CDR1 PRHDT and CDR2 FYEKMQ (reference sequence). The CDR3 has 17 residues. This CDR3 is CASSRIAEDTNTGELFF. Here the CDR3 DNA reads TGTGCCAGCAGCCGAATAGCGGAAGACACGAACACCGGGGAGCTGTTTTTT.

The chain employs TRBV29-1 and TRBJ2-2; TRBD1 matches at 8 bases. V was clipped by 0 bases and J by 1 base; unmatched bases: 7. The CDR3 runs 17 residues. Germline assignment: CDR1 SQVTM and CDR2 ANQGSEA. CDR3 region: CSVEDGSGTGNTGELFF. The DNA of the CDR3 is TGCAGCGTTGAAGATGGGTCAGGGACAGGGAACACCGGGGAGCTGTTTTTT.

This sequence joins TRBV29-1 and TRBJ2-2; D might be TRBD2 (6 bases). V shed 3 bases and J shed 5 bases, with 13 bases lying between them. Germline CDR1 and CDR2: SQVTM and ANQGSEA. The CDR3 spans 14 residues. Here the CDR3 reads CSVEPGVGTGELFF. The CDR3 coding sequence is TGCAGCGTTGAGCCGGGAGTAGGGACCGGGGAGCTGTTTTTT.

The count of this clone is one. V usage is TRBV11-2 and J usage is TRBJ2-1; the match to TRBD2 covers 7 bases. Germline CDR1 SGHAT, CDR2 FQNNGV. J gave up 1 base and V 2 bases, and 11 bases lay outside the gene matches. This CDR3 region has 18 residues. CDR3 DNA: TGTGCCAGCAGCTTAAAAGCGGGGCTTAGCTTTTCCTACAATGAGCAGTTCTTC. Encoded protein: CASSLKAGLSFSYNEQFF.

The V gene is TRBV15, the J gene TRBJ1-2; D not resolved. V was shortened by 5 bases and J by 8 bases, with 9 bases between the two germline ends. The CDR3 is 11 amino acids. CDR1 is LNHNV and CDR2 is YYDKDF in the germline V gene (reference sequence). The CDR3 is CATSENGGYTF. As DNA, the CDR3 is TGTGCCACCAGCGAAAACGGGGGCTACACCTTC.

The chain uses TRBV29-1 and TRBJ1-2; D remains unclear. V was pared by 4 bases and J by 7 bases, with 10 bases between. The CDR3 runs to 11 residues. The V gene's germline CDR1 is SQVTM and CDR2 ANQGSEA. The CDR3 here is CSVVVQGGYTF. CDR3 nucleotides: TGCAGCGTTGTAGTACAAGGTGGCTACACCTTC. Based on the CDR3 plus reference TRBV29-1 and TRBJ1-2, the full variable domain is SAVISQKPSRDICQRGTSLTIQCQVDSQVTMMFWYRQQPGQSLTLIATANQGSEATYESGFVIDKFPISRPNLTFSTLTVSNMSPEDSSIYLCSVVVQGGYTFGSGTRLTVV.

The J gene is TRBJ2-1, the V gene TRBV5-1; 13 bases map to TRBD2. The CDR3 covers 16 residues. Germline loops: CDR1 SGHRS, CDR2 YFSETQ. Unmatched junction bases numbered 10, after V lost 6 bases and J lost 7 bases. Written as DNA, the CDR3 is TGCGCCAGCAACCCTACTAGCGGGGGGGCCGGAAATGAGCAGTTCTTC. It encodes CASNPTSGGAGNEQFF.

As concerns this clone: At one end, the junction sequence differs from germline, possibly due to a read error. This sequence joins TRBV10-3 and TRBJ2-3, with TRBD2 matching over 13 bases. The length of the CDR3 is 13 residues. Germline loops: CDR1 ENHRY, CDR2 SYGVKD. The CDR3 DNA reads as TGTGCCATCAGTGACATGGGACTAGCGGGAATGCATTTT. Translating it yields CAISDMGLAGMHF.

The chain is built from TRBV4-1 and TRBJ1-4; D might be TRBD1 (5 bases). The CDR3 loop spans 15 amino acids. CDR1 and CDR2 (germline): MGHRA, YSYEKL. Trimming pared 3 bases from V and 0 bases from J, leaving 8 bases between. CDR3 coding DNA: TGCGCCAGCAGCCAGAGACAGCCAACTAATGAAAAACTGTTTTTT. The encoded protein is CASSQRQPTNEKLFF.

The rearrangement joins TRBV10-2 to TRBJ2-1; the match to TRBD2 covers 10 bases. CDR1 is WSHSY and CDR2 is SAAADI in the germline V gene. V was pared by 3 bases and J by 0 bases, with 5 bases of the junction left unmatched. This CDR3 has 17 amino acids. The CDR3 DNA reads as TGCGCCAGCAGTGAAGGGCTAGCGGGGGTCTCCTACAATGAGCAGTTCTTC. The encoded protein is CASSEGLAGVSYNEQFF.

This chain uses TRBV19 with TRBJ1-1; 11 bases match TRBD1. The length of the CDR3 is 18 residues. Looked up from germline, CDR1 is LNHDA and CDR2 is SQIVND (reference sequence). The V gene end was trimmed by 5 bases and the J gene end by 0 bases; junction bases not matched to a gene: 11. The CDR3 spells CASSYGQGAWSMNTEAFF. The CDR3 nucleotides read TGTGCCAGTAGTTACGGACAGGGGGCATGGAGCATGAACACTGAAGCTTTCTTT.

For the CDR3, the DNA is TGTGCCAGCAGTTACTCGGGGACGGCGTTTGAAGCTTTCTTT. Translated: CASSYSGTAFEAFF. The chain carries TRBV6-5 and TRBJ1-1, with D possibly matching TRBD1 (5 bases). CDR1 is MNHEY, CDR2 SVGAGI, per germline. The CDR3 sequence is 14 residues long. Trimming left V 0 bases short and J 7 bases short, with 12 bases between.

V and J are TRBV12-2 and TRBJ2-7; TRBD1 was called by the table and not checked on the DNA. TRBV12-2 is described as a pseudogene. CDR3 length: 18 amino acids. The chain's CDR3 is CASRLVLPTGVKTYEQYF. The DNA for the CDR3 is TGTGCAAGTCGCTTAGTTCTCCCGACAGGGGTTAAAACCTACGAGCAGTACTTC.

The chain couples TRBV7-3 to TRBJ2-3; 7 positions match TRBD2. In germline, CDR1 is SGHTA, CDR2 FQGTGA. The CDR3 consists of 15 residues. With 8 bases clipped from V and 6 bases from J, the junction kept 14 bases outside the gene matches. The CDR3 nucleotides read TGTGCCAGCTCTTGGGGGGGTGACCCCGGGGATACGCAGTATTTT. Amino acids: CASSWGGDPGDTQYF.

Regarding this clone: Other nucleotide sequences in the sample specify the same CDR3. The genes are TRBV6-6 and TRBJ1-3; D remains unclear. Germline V gene lookup returns CDR1 MNHNY and CDR2 SVGAGI (reference sequence). V was clipped by 3 bases and J by 7 bases, with 4 bases between them. CDR3 length: 11 residues. CDR3 protein: CASSYGNTIYF. The CDR3 DNA is TGTGCCAGCAGTTATGGGAACACCATATATTTT.

The V gene is TRBV6-1, the J gene TRBJ2-7; 8 positions agree with TRBD1. After removal of 6 bases from V and 0 bases from J, the junction contained 4 bases not matched to a gene. Germline V gene lookup returns CDR1 MNHNS and CDR2 SASEGT. This CDR3 contains 14 residues. CDR3 in DNA: TGTGCCAGCAGGGGGACAGGAGCCTCCTACGAGCAGTACTTC. Translated: CASRGTGASYEQYF.

This chain uses TRBV7-9 with TRBJ1-1; D unclear. This CDR3 contains 12 residues. V lost 2 bases and J 9 bases, leaving 10 bases between the germline ends. Germline V CDR1 and CDR2: SEHNR, FQNEAQ (reference sequence). The CDR3 DNA is TGTGCCAGCAGCTTAATAGGCATTCAAGCTTTCTTT. Translated: CASSLIGIQAFF.

The rearrangement uses TRBV5-8 and TRBJ2-2; 8 nucleotides align to TRBD2. The CDR3 totals 13 residues. Trimming at V came to 6 bases and at J to 5 bases, leaving 3 bases not matched to a gene. Germline V gene lookup returns CDR1 SGHTS and CDR2 YDEGEE. The CDR3 coding sequence is TGTGCCAGCACGCCGGGGGGGACCGGGGAGCTGTTTTTT. This encodes CASTPGGTGELFF.

The chain combines TRBV28 with TRBJ2-2, with D unresolved. V dropped 4 bases and J dropped 2 bases, with 11 bases sitting between them. This CDR3 has 15 residues. The germline CDR1 and CDR2 sequences are MDHEN and SYDVKM. CDR3 residues: CASSSPQANTGELFF. CDR3 bases: TGTGCCAGCAGTTCCCCCCAGGCTAACACCGGGGAGCTGTTTTTT.

The chain uses TRBV6-1 and TRBJ2-7; TRBD2 is a possible D gene (6 bases). CDR1 and CDR2 from the germline V gene are MNHNS and SASEGT. Between the trimmed V and J ends, which lost 4 bases and 2 bases, there was a span of 12 bases. The CDR3 is 14 residues long. CDR3 coding DNA: TGTGCCAGCAGTGCCGGGTGGGGGGCCTACGAGCAGTACTTC. Its translation is CASSAGWGAYEQYF.